This T cell receptor beta chain was observed in a study of beta chain features in type 1 diabetes. Across the whole study: Patients did not differ from healthy donors in age, gender or cell yield. Study-level points and caveats: With patients and controls alike, PCR might favor shorter templates to an equal degree. TCRB repertoires of naive, central memory and Treg cells appeared more similar among patients than among healthy donors. TCRB CDR3s were moderately but significantly shorter in Type 1 diabetes patients in all four CD4+ subsets. Whether HLA type affects TCRB rearrangement stayed undetermined in the present work.

Trimming cost V 0 bases and J 8 bases, with 18 bases left between them. Germline V CDR1 and CDR2: SGDLS, YYNGEE. CDR3 size: 17 residues. What was sequenced were expressed TCRB transcripts, since all of the isolated RNA had been reverse transcribed. Method: immunoSEQ multiplex PCR; TCRdb's copy keeps in-frame clones and lacks some. This sample has about 710,000 clones, with roughly an eighth found just once. With respect to this clone: Its antigen remains unidentified.

Material: naive CD4+ T cells from blood. The J gene is TRBJ1-6, the V gene TRBV9; possibly TRBD1 for D (5 bases). The receptor was derived from a man aged 18 to 29 with type 1 diabetes. CDR3 nucleotide sequence: TGTGCCAGCAGCGTAGAAGGAGGGGCTGACCCCCATTCACCCCTCCACTTT. Translating gives CASSVEGGADPHSPLHF.